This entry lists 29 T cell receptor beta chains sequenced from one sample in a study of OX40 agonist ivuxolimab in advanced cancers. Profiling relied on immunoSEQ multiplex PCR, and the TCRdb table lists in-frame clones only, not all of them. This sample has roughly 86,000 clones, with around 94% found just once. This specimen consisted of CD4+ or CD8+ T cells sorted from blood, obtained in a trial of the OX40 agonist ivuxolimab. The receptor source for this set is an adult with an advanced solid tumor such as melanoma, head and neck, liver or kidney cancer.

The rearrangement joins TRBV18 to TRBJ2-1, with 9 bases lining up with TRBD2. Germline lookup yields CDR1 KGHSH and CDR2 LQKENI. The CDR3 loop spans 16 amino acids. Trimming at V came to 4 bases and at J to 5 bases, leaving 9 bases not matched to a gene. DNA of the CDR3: TGTGCCAGCTCACTTCTTAGCGGGAGAAGGGACAATGAGCAGTTCTTC. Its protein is CASSLLSGRRDNEQFF.

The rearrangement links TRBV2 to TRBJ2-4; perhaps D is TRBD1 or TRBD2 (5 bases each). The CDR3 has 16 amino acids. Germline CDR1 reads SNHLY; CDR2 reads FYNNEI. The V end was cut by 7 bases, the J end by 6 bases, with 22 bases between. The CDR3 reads CASTRRRTPILNIQYF. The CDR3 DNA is TGTGCCAGCACCCGAAGGAGGACACCCATTTTAAACATTCAGTACTTC.

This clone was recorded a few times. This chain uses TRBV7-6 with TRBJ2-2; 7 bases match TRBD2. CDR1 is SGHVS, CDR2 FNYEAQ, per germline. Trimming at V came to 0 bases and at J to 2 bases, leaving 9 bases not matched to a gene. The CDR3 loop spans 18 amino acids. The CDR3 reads CASSLAGGGPTNTGELFF. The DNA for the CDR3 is TGTGCCAGCAGCTTAGCCGGGGGAGGGCCAACTAACACCGGGGAGCTGTTTTTT.

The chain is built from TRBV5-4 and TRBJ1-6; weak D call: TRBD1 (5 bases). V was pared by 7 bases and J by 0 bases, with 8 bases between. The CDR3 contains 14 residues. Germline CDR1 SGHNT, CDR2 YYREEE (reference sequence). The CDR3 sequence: CASRQGSYNSPLHF. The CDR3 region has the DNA TGTGCCAGCCGGCAGGGCTCCTATAATTCACCCCTCCACTTT. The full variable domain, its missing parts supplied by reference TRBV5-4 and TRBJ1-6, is ETGVTQSPTHLIKTRGQQVTLRCSSQSGHNTVSWYQQALGQGPQFIFQYYREEENGRGNFPPRFSGLQFPNYSSELNVNALELDDSALYLCASRQGSYNSPLHFGNGTRLTVT.

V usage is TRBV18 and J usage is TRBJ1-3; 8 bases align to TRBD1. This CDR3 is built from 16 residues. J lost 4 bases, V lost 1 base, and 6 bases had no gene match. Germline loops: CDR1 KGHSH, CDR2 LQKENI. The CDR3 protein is CASSPRQGASGNTIYF. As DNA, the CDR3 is TGTGCCAGCTCACCACGGCAGGGGGCTTCGGGAAACACCATATATTTT. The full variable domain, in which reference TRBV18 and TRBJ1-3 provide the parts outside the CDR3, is NAGVMQNPRHLVRRRGQEARLRCSPMKGHSHVYWYRQLPEEGLKFMVYLQKENIIDESGMPKERFSAEFPKEGPSILRIQQVVRGDSAAYFCASSPRQGASGNTIYFGEGSWLTVV.

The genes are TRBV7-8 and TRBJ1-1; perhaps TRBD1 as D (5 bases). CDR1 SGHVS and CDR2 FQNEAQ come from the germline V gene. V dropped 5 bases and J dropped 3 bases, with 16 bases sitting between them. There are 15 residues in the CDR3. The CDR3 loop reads CASSPLSGMDTEAFF. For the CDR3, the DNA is TGTGCCAGCAGCCCACTATCAGGGATGGACACTGAAGCTTTCTTT.

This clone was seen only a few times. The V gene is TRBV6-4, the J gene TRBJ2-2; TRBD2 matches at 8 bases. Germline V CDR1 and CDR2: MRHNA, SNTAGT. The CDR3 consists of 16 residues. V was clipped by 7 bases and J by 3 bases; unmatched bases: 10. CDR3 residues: CASTMSGSLDTGELFF. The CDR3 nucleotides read TGTGCCAGCACCATGAGCGGGAGTTTGGACACCGGGGAGCTGTTTTTT.

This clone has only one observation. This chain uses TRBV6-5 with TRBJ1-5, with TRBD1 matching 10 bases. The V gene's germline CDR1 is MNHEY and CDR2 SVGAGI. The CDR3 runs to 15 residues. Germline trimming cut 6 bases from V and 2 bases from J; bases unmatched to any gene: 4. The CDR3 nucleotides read TGTGCCAGCAGGACAGGGGGCGAGGGCAATCAGCCCCAGCATTTT. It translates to CASRTGGEGNQPQHF.

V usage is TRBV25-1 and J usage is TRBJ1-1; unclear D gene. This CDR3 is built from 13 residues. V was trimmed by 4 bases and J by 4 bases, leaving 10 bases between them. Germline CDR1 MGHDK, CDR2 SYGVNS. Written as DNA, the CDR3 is TGTGCCAGCAGTGGCAGGTGGGTCACTGAAGCTTTCTTT. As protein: CASSGRWVTEAFF. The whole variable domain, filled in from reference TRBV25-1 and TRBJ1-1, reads EADIYQTPRYLVIGTGKKITLECSQTMGHDKMYWYQQDPGMELHLIHYSYGVNSTEKGDLSSESTVSRIRTEHFPLTLESARPSHTSQYLCASSGRWVTEAFFGQGTRLTVV.

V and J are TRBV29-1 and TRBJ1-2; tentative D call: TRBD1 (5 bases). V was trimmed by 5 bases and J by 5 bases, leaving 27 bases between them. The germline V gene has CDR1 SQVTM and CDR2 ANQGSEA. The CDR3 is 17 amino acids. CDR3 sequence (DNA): TGCAGCGTTAAACACTTCATCCGGGGCAGTAACGAGTATGGCTACACCTTC. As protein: CSVKHFIRGSNEYGYTF.

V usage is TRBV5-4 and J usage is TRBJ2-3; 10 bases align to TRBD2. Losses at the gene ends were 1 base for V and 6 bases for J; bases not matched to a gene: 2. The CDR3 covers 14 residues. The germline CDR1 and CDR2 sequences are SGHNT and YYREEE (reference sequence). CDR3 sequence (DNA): TGTGCCAGCAGCTTGACTAGCGGGGTCGATACGCAGTATTTT. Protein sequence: CASSLTSGVDTQYF. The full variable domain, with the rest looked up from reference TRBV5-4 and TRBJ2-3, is ETGVTQSPTHLIKTRGQQVTLRCSSQSGHNTVSWYQQALGQGPQFIFQYYREEENGRGNFPPRFSGLQFPNYSSELNVNALELDDSALYLCASSLTSGVDTQYFGPGTRLTVL.

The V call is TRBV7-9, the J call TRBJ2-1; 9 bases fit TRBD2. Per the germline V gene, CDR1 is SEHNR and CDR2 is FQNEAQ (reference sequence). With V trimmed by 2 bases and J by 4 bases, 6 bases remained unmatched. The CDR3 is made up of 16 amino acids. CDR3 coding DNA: TGTGCCAGCAGCTTACACCTAGCGGGGCTGTACAATGAGCAGTTCTTC. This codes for CASSLHLAGLYNEQFF.

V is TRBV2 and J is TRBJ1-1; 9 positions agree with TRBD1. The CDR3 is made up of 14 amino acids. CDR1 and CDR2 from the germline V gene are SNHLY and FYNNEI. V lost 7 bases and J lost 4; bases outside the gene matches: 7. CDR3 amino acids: CASIEDRGSTEAFF. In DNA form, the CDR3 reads TGTGCCAGCATCGAGGACAGGGGAAGCACTGAAGCTTTCTTT.

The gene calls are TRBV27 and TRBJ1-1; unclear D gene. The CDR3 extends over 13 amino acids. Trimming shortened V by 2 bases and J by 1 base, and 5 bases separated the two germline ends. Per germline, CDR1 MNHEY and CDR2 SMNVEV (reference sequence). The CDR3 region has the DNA TGTGCCAGCAGTTTAAATTCGAACACTGAAGCTTTCTTT. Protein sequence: CASSLNSNTEAFF.

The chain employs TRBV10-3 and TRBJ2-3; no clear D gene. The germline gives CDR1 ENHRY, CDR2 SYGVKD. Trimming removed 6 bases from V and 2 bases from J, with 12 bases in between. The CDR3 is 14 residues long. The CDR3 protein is CAIRTSESTDTQYF. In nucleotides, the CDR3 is TGTGCCATCAGGACATCTGAATCCACAGATACGCAGTATTTT.

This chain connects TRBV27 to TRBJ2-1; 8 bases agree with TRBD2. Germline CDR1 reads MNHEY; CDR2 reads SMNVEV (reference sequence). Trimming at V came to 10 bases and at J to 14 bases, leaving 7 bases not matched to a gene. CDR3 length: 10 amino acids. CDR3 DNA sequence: TGTGCCACCCCGGGGGGGCCGGAGTTCTTC. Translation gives CATPGGPEFF.

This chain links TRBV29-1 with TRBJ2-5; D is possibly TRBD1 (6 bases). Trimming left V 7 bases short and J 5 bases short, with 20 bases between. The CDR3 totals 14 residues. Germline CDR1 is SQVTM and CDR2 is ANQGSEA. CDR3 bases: TGCAGCGCGCCCAGGGGCCTCTCCCCGGAGACCCAGTACTTC. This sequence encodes CSAPRGLSPETQYF.

CDR3 loop: CASSDNGPYEQYF. DNA of the CDR3: TGTGCCAGCAGTGACAACGGGCCCTACGAGCAGTACTTC. V and J are TRBV6-5 and TRBJ2-7; D call uncertain. Per the germline V gene, CDR1 is MNHEY and CDR2 is SVGAGI. CDR3 length: 13 residues. V lost 5 bases and J lost 2, with 10 bases in between.

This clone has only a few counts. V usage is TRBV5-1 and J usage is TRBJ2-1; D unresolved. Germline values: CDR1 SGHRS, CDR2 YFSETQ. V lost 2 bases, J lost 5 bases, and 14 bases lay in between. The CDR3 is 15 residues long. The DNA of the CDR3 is TGCGCCAGCAGCTTTGAACCTAACAGTAACAATGAGCAGTTCTTC. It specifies CASSFEPNSNNEQFF.

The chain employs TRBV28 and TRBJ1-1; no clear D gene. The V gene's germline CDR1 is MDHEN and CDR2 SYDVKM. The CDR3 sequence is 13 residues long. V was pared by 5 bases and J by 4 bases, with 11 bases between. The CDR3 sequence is CASSPLTSTEAFF. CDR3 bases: TGTGCCAGCAGTCCTCTCACCAGCACTGAAGCTTTCTTT.

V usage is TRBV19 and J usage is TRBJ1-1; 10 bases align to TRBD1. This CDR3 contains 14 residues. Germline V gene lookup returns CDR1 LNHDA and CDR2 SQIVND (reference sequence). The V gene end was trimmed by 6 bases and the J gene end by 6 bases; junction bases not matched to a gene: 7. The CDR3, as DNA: TGTGCCAGTAGCCCCCGGGACAGGGGACCTGAAGCTTTCTTT. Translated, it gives CASSPRDRGPEAFF.

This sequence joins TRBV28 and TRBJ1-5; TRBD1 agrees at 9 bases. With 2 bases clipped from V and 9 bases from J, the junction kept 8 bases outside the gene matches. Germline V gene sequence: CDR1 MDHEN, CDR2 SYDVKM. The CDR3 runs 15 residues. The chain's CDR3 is CASSLGTGWERPQHF. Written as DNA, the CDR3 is TGTGCCAGCAGTTTAGGGACAGGGTGGGAACGGCCCCAGCATTTT.

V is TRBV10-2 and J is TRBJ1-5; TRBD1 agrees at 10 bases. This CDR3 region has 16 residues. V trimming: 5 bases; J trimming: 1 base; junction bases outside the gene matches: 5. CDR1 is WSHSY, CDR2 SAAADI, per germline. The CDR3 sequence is CASSPWTGGSNQPQHF. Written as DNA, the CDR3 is TGCGCCAGCAGTCCCTGGACAGGGGGGAGCAATCAGCCCCAGCATTTT.

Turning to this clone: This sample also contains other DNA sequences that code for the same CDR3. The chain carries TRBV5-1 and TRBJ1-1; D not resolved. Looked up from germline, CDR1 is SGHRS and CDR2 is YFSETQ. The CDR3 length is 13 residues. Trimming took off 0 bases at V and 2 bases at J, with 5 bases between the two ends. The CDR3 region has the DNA TGCGCCAGCAGCTTGGAAGTAAACACTGAAGCTTTCTTT. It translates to CASSLEVNTEAFF.

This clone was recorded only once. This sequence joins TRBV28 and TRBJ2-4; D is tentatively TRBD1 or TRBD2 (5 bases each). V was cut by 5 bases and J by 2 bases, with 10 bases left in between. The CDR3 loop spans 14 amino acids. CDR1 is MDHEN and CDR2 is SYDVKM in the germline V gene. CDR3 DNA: TGTGCCAGCAGTCCCGGGACCTCCAAAAACATTCAGTACTTC. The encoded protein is CASSPGTSKNIQYF.

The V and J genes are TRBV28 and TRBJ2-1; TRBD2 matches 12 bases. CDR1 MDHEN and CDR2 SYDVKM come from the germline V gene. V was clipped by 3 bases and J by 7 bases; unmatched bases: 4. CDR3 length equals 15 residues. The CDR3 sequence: CASSFGLAGGNEQFF. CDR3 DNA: TGTGCCAGCAGTTTCGGGCTAGCGGGAGGGAATGAGCAGTTCTTC.

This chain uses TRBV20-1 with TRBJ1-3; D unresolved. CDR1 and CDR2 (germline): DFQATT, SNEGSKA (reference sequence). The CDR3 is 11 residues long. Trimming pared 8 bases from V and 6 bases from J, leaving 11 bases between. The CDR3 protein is CSSLGPNTIYF. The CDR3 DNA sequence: TGCAGTTCCCTAGGTCCAAACACCATATATTTT.

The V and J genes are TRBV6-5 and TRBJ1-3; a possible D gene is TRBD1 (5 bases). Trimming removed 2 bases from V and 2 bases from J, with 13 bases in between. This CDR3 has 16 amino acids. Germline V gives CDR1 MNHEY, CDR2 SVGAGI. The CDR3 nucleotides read TGTGCCAGCAGTTACGGACTTGGGGGGACTGGAAACACCATATATTTT. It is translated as CASSYGLGGTGNTIYF.

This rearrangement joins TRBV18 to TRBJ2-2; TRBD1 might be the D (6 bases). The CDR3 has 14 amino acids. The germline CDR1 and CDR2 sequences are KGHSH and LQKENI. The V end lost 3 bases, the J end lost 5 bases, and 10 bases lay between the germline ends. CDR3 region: CASSPTGLTGELFF. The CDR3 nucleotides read TGTGCCAGCTCACCCACAGGGTTGACCGGGGAGCTGTTTTTT.